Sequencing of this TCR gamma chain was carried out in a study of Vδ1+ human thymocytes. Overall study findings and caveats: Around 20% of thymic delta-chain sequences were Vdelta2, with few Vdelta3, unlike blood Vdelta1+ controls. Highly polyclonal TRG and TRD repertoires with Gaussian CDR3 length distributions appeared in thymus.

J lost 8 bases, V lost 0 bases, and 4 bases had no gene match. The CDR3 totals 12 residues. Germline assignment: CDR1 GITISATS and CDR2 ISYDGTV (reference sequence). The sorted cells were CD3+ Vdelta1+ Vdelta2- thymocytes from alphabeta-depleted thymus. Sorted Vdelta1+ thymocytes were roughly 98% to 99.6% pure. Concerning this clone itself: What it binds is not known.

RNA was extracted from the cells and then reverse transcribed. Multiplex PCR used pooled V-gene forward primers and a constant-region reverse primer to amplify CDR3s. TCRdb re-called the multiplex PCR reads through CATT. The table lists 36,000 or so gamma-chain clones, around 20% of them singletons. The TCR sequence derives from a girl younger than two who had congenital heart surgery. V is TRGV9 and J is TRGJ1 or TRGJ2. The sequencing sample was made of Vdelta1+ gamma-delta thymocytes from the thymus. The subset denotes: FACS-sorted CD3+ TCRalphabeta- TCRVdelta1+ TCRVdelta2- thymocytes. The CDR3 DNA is TGTGCCTTGTGGGAGGTGGTGGATAAGAAACTCTTT. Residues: CALWEVVDKKLF.